One and the same sample provided the 32 T cell receptor beta chains below, sequenced in a study of blood T cell repertoires in COVID-19 (TCRdb year 2020). Library method: the immunoSEQ multiplex PCR assay. The immuneACCESS repertoire file appears here via TCRdb, limited to in-frame rearrangements. These files lack a portion of the clones; in checked studies, under half of the deficit traces to unresolved V genes, and the cause of the others is not known. Within this sample are 250,000 to 300,000 clones, with approximately 90% of them counted one time only. The top ten clonotypes cover about 4.6% of the sample. Sequenced sample: peripheral blood. Receptors were obtained from a man aged 35 to 55 with acute or convalescent COVID-19.

The chain uses TRBV10-3 and TRBJ1-6; 7 positions agree with TRBD1. The germline CDR1 and CDR2 sequences are ENHRY and SYGVKD. CDR3 size: 14 residues. V lost 2 bases to trimming and J lost 10 bases; unmatched junction nucleotides: 5. Written as DNA, the CDR3 is TGTGCCATCAGTGAGAGGCAGGGGGAGTCACCCCTCCACTTT. Encoded protein: CAISERQGESPLHF.

The V gene is TRBV7-6, the J gene TRBJ1-5, with D uncertain. The V gene lost 1 base and the J gene lost 7 bases, with 14 bases spanning the gap. Germline lookup yields CDR1 SGHVS and CDR2 FNYEAQ. CDR3 length: 15 amino acids. The CDR3, as DNA: TGTGCCAGCAGCTTAGATTCGGGGTCGGGGCAGCCCCAGCATTTT. The encoded protein is CASSLDSGSGQPQHF.

The chain recombines TRBV5-1 with TRBJ2-2; TRBD1 aligns across 7 bases. This CDR3 is 14 amino acids long. CDR1 and CDR2 (germline): SGHRS, YFSETQ. With V trimmed by 6 bases and J by 2 bases, 4 bases remained unmatched. DNA for the CDR3: TGCGCCAGCAAGAGGGACAGCAACACCGGGGAGCTGTTTTTT. As protein: CASKRDSNTGELFF.

V gene TRBV5-6 combines with J gene TRBJ1-2; D is unresolved. CDR1 and CDR2 from the germline V gene are SGHDT and YYEEEE. Deletions cut 4 bases from V and 4 bases from J, with 17 bases between. The CDR3 loop spans 15 amino acids. The CDR3: CASSLVSPEGYGYTF. DNA of the CDR3: TGTGCCAGCAGCCTGGTGAGTCCGGAGGGCTATGGCTACACCTTC.

This chain uses TRBV7-6 with TRBJ1-6; TRBD1 agrees at 7 bases. The CDR3 has 16 residues. The V segment lost 5 bases and the J segment 9 bases; nucleotides outside the gene matches: 13. The germline gives CDR1 SGHVS, CDR2 FNYEAQ. The CDR3 nucleotides are TGTGCCAGCAGCGAGAACCTAGGGGGCCTGGGTTCACCCCTCCACTTT. Encoded protein: CASSENLGGLGSPLHF.

The V call is TRBV5-1, the J call TRBJ2-7; possibly TRBD1 for D (5 bases). CDR1 and CDR2 (germline): SGHRS, YFSETQ. Trimming removed 7 bases at V and 6 bases at J, with 11 bases between. This CDR3 region has 11 residues. Here the CDR3 DNA reads TGCGCCAGCGCCCAGGGAACCGAGCAGTACTTC. Protein product: CASAQGTEQYF.

The chain is built from TRBV4-1 and TRBJ1-6; tentatively, D is TRBD1 (5 bases). V lost 0 bases to trimming and J lost 0 bases, with 18 bases between them. The CDR3 contains 20 residues. CDR1 and CDR2 from the germline V gene are MGHRA and YSYEKL. CDR3 coding DNA: TGCGCCAGCAGCCAAGATGGGGCAGGCTACGGGAGCTCCTATAATTCACCCCTCCACTTT. As protein: CASSQDGAGYGSSYNSPLHF.

There are a few counts of this clone. V usage is TRBV14 and J usage is TRBJ1-2; 11 nucleotides line up with TRBD1. V lost 2 bases and J lost 7; bases outside the gene matches: 12. Per germline, CDR1 SGHDN and CDR2 FVKESK. The CDR3 runs 17 residues. As DNA, the CDR3 is TGTGCCAGCAGCCAAAACCCGCCGGACAGGGGGCGCCCTGGCTACACCTTC. It encodes CASSQNPPDRGRPGYTF. The whole variable domain, remainder taken from reference TRBV14 and TRBJ1-2, is EAGVTQFPSHSVIEKGQTVTLRCDPISGHDNLYWYRRVMGKEIKFLLHFVKESKQDESGMPNNRFLAERTGGTYSTLKVQPAELEDSGVYFCASSQNPPDRGRPGYTFGSGTRLTVV.

The chain links TRBV5-5 to TRBJ2-7; a weak D match, TRBD1 (6 bases). V shed 4 bases and J shed 3 bases, with 14 bases lying between them. The CDR3 sequence is 14 residues long. Per the germline V gene, CDR1 is SGHKS and CDR2 is YYEKEE (reference sequence). The CDR3 protein is CASSVVGDIYEQYF. CDR3 sequence (DNA): TGTGCCAGCAGCGTCGTAGGGGACATCTACGAGCAGTACTTC. Looking up the rest from reference TRBV5-5 and TRBJ2-7 gives the full variable domain: DAGVTQSPTHLIKTRGQQVTLRCSPISGHKSVSWYQQVLGQGPQFIFQYYEKEERGRGNFPDRFSARQFPNYSSELNVNALLLGDSALYLCASSVVGDIYEQYFGPGTRLTVT.

This chain connects TRBV19 to TRBJ1-6, with a weak D call TRBD1 (5 bases). Trimming took 11 bases from V and 7 from J, leaving 18 bases between them. The CDR3 is made up of 14 amino acids. CDR1 is LNHDA, CDR2 SQIVND, per germline (reference sequence). The DNA of the CDR3 is TGTGCCTCCACCGCAGGGTCGAGGAATTCACCCCTCCACTTT. Residues: CASTAGSRNSPLHF.

V is TRBV3-1 (or the pseudogene TRBV3-2) and J is TRBJ1-5, with TRBD1 as a possible D gene (5 bases). V lost 0 bases and J 9 bases, leaving 9 bases between the germline ends. CDR3 length: 13 amino acids. Per germline, CDR1 LGHDT and CDR2 YNNKEL (reference sequence). The CDR3 loop reads CASSQDSQGPQHF. CDR3 bases: TGTGCCAGCAGCCAAGATAGTCAGGGGCCCCAGCATTTT.

The J gene is TRBJ2-1, the V gene TRBV7-3, with TRBD2 identical over 11 bases. The CDR3 runs to 15 residues. V was clipped by 4 bases and J by 9 bases; unmatched bases: 8. Germline values: CDR1 SGHTA, CDR2 FQGTGA. As DNA, the CDR3 is TGTGCCAGCAGCTCCTCCGGGCTAGCGGGGGGTGAGCAGTTCTTC. Its translation is CASSSSGLAGGEQFF. Variable domain in full (rest from reference TRBV7-3 and TRBJ2-1): GAGVSQTPSNKVTEKGKYVELRCDPISGHTALYWYRQSLGQGPEFLIYFQGTGAADDSGLPNDRFFAVRPEGSVSTLKIQRTERGDSAVYLCASSSSGLAGGEQFFGPGTRLTVL.

The chain recombines TRBV5-1 with TRBJ1-1; the match to TRBD1 covers 9 bases. V dropped 2 bases and J dropped 4; count of bases not matched to a gene: 6. CDR1 is SGHRS and CDR2 is YFSETQ in the germline V gene. The CDR3 length is 15 residues. The CDR3: CASSFLTGGSTEAFF. The DNA for the CDR3 is TGCGCCAGCAGCTTCCTGACAGGGGGGAGCACTGAAGCTTTCTTT.

This clone occurred a few times. This chain joins TRBV18 and TRBJ1-3; D may be TRBD1 (5 bases). Germline V gene lookup returns CDR1 KGHSH and CDR2 LQKENI. The CDR3 has 17 residues. Trimming cost V 7 bases and J 0 bases, with 19 bases left between them. The CDR3 sequence is CASFVWGTQDSGNTIYF. Here the CDR3 DNA reads TGTGCCAGCTTCGTTTGGGGCACACAAGACTCTGGAAACACCATATATTTT.

The gene calls are TRBV5-1 and TRBJ2-2, with D perhaps TRBD2 (5 bases). Trimming removed 1 base from V and 0 bases from J, with 10 bases in between. The CDR3 is 16 amino acids. Germline lookup yields CDR1 SGHRS and CDR2 YFSETQ. CDR3 sequence reads: CASSLWALANTGELFF. The CDR3, as DNA: TGCGCCAGCAGCTTGTGGGCACTAGCGAACACCGGGGAGCTGTTTTTT.

The chain combines TRBV15 with TRBJ1-2; D is uncertain. V lost 4 bases and J 7 bases, leaving 13 bases between the germline ends. The CDR3 covers 13 residues. Germline values: CDR1 LNHNV, CDR2 YYDKDF (reference sequence). The DNA of the CDR3 is TGTGCCACCAGCACCTCCACAGTGGGTGGCTACACCTTC. Protein: CATSTSTVGGYTF.

CDR3 loop: CAISESSSGGRELFF. CDR3 coding DNA: TGTGCCATCAGTGAGTCTTCTAGCGGGGGCAGGGAGCTGTTTTTT. This sequence joins TRBV10-3 and TRBJ2-2, with 10 bases that match TRBD2. Germline assignment: CDR1 ENHRY and CDR2 SYGVKD. This CDR3 spans 15 amino acids. J lost 9 bases, V lost 0 bases, and 4 bases had no gene match.

This chain connects TRBV20-1 to TRBJ1-1, with a tentative D call TRBD1 (5 bases). The CDR3 runs 14 residues. Per the germline V gene, CDR1 is DFQATT and CDR2 is SNEGSKA (reference sequence). Deletions cut 3 bases from V and 6 bases from J, with 17 bases between. The CDR3 DNA reads TGCAGTGCTAGTCGCGGGGGGGTTTCCCCTGAAGCTTTCTTT. Protein: CSASRGGVSPEAFF.

The CDR3, as DNA: TGTGCCAGCAGTAACGGACAGGGCGGTGAAGCTTTCTTT. Protein product: CASSNGQGGEAFF. The chain links TRBV6-5 to TRBJ1-1; 8 positions match TRBD1. Germline lookup yields CDR1 MNHEY and CDR2 SVGAGI. The CDR3 is 13 amino acids. J gave up 7 bases and V 5 bases, and 6 bases lay outside the gene matches.

V is TRBV11-2 and J is TRBJ2-1; 8 bases agree with TRBD2. The CDR3 is made up of 17 amino acids. Looked up from germline, CDR1 is SGHAT and CDR2 is FQNNGV. The J segment lost 4 bases and the V segment lost 4 bases, leaving 12 bases of the junction unmatched. The CDR3 sequence: CASSSTPSGGHYNEQFF. DNA for the CDR3: TGTGCCAGCAGCTCCACCCCCAGCGGGGGCCATTACAATGAGCAGTTCTTC.

The J gene is TRBJ1-1, the V gene TRBV4-2, with 12 bases aligning to TRBD1. This CDR3 has 16 amino acids. The V segment lost 3 bases and the J segment 1 base; nucleotides outside the gene matches: 3. Germline assignment: CDR1 LGHNA and CDR2 YNFKEQ. The CDR3 here is CASSQRGQGANTEAFF. The CDR3 region has the DNA TGTGCCAGCAGCCAGAGGGGACAGGGGGCGAACACTGAAGCTTTCTTT.

J is TRBJ2-1 and V is TRBV18, with D possibly TRBD1 on 6 matching bases. Germline V gives CDR1 KGHSH, CDR2 LQKENI. The CDR3 sequence is 15 residues long. The V end was cut by 0 bases, the J end by 8 bases, with 14 bases between. The CDR3 nucleotides are TGTGCCAGCTCACCACCGAGCAGGGGAACCTATGAGCAGTTCTTC. Protein product: CASSPPSRGTYEQFF.

This chain joins TRBV27 and TRBJ1-6, with TRBD1 identical over 9 bases. Germline loops: CDR1 MNHEY, CDR2 SMNVEV (reference sequence). The V segment lost 5 bases and the J segment 7 bases; nucleotides outside the gene matches: 6. The CDR3 is 15 residues long. The CDR3 loop reads CASSPWDRENSPLHF. The CDR3, as DNA: TGTGCCAGCAGTCCTTGGGACAGGGAGAATTCACCCCTCCACTTT.

The rearrangement links TRBV7-3 to TRBJ2-3; a weak D match, TRBD1 (6 bases). The V gene lost 4 bases and the J gene lost 3 bases, with 8 bases spanning the gap. The length of the CDR3 is 13 residues. Germline lookup yields CDR1 SGHTA and CDR2 FQGTGA. The CDR3 here is CASSYGTTDTQYF. CDR3 sequence (DNA): TGTGCCAGCAGCTACGGGACAACAGATACGCAGTATTTT.

The chain couples TRBV5-4 to TRBJ1-3; TRBD1 agrees at 8 bases. This CDR3 has 15 amino acids. From germline, CDR1 is SGHNT and CDR2 YYREEE (reference sequence). After removal of 3 bases from V and 4 bases from J, the junction contained 6 bases not matched to a gene. The CDR3 here is CASSSGQGRGNTIYF. As DNA, the CDR3 is TGTGCCAGCAGCTCCGGACAGGGACGGGGAAACACCATATATTTT.

The chain joins TRBV5-1 to TRBJ1-6; 7 bases map to TRBD1. The V gene end was trimmed by 4 bases and the J gene end by 8 bases; junction bases not matched to a gene: 6. CDR1 and CDR2 (germline): SGHRS, YFSETQ. The CDR3 runs to 14 residues. The CDR3: CASSAGQRDSPLHF. The DNA of the CDR3 is TGCGCCAGCAGCGCGGGACAGAGGGATTCACCCCTCCACTTT. The entire variable domain, with the rest obtained from reference TRBV5-1 and TRBJ1-6, is as follows: KAGVTQTPRYLIKTRGQQVTLSCSPISGHRSVSWYQQTPGQGLQFLFEYFSETQRNKGNFPGRFSGRQFSNSRSEMNVSTLELGDSALYLCASSAGQRDSPLHFGNGTRLTVT.

This clone is a singleton in its sample. The V and J genes are TRBV9 and TRBJ1-5; weak D call: TRBD1 (5 bases). The CDR3 spans 15 residues. Germline assignment: CDR1 SGDLS and CDR2 YYNGEE. Trimming pared 6 bases from V and 1 base from J, leaving 14 bases between. The CDR3, as DNA: TGTGCCAGCACCCCCGGGGGGGAAAGCAATCAGCCCCAGCATTTT. The encoded protein is CASTPGGESNQPQHF.

This chain links TRBV4-1 with TRBJ1-6; 7 bases agree with TRBD1. V shed 3 bases, J shed 0 bases, and the junction held 5 bases outside the gene matches. In germline, CDR1 is MGHRA, CDR2 YSYEKL. The CDR3 has 17 amino acids. CDR3 in DNA: TGCGCCAGCAGCCACACGACAGGGAGCTCCTATAATTCACCCCTCCACTTT. Amino acid sequence: CASSHTTGSSYNSPLHF.

V gene TRBV7-8 combines with J gene TRBJ1-1; the match to TRBD1 covers 7 bases. This CDR3 has 15 residues. Germline-derived CDR1 and CDR2 are SGHVS and FQNEAQ. V trimming: 5 bases; J trimming: 1 base; junction bases outside the gene matches: 7. The CDR3 coding sequence is TGTGCCAGCAGCGTCACAGGGGTCGAGAACACTGAAGCTTTCTTT. Translation gives CASSVTGVENTEAFF.

The chain carries TRBV6-5 and TRBJ1-2; TRBD1 is a possible D gene (5 bases). V lost 2 bases, J lost 2 bases, and 15 bases lay in between. The CDR3 length is 16 residues. Germline lookup yields CDR1 MNHEY and CDR2 SVGAGI. DNA of the CDR3: TGTGCCAGCAGTTACCCCCTTGGCGGGGGAAACTATGGCTACACCTTC. Protein sequence: CASSYPLGGGNYGYTF.

This clone was detected only once. V and J are TRBV7-2 and TRBJ1-2; TRBD1 is a possible D gene (6 bases). Germline V gives CDR1 SGHTA, CDR2 FQGNSA. The CDR3 is 13 amino acids. V lost 4 bases and J lost 8, with 14 bases in between. The CDR3 DNA is TGTGCCAGCAGCTCAAGGACAGCCAGAGGCTACACCTTC. Protein: CASSSRTARGYTF.

A single count supports this clone. The V and J genes are TRBV19 and TRBJ1-1; unclear D gene. V shed 6 bases and J shed 1 base, with 12 bases lying between them. Germline V gene sequence: CDR1 LNHDA, CDR2 SQIVND (reference sequence). This CDR3 contains 14 residues. CDR3 nucleotide sequence: TGTGCCAGTAGACCTGGGCTGGGGAACACTGAAGCTTTCTTT. This codes for CASRPGLGNTEAFF.